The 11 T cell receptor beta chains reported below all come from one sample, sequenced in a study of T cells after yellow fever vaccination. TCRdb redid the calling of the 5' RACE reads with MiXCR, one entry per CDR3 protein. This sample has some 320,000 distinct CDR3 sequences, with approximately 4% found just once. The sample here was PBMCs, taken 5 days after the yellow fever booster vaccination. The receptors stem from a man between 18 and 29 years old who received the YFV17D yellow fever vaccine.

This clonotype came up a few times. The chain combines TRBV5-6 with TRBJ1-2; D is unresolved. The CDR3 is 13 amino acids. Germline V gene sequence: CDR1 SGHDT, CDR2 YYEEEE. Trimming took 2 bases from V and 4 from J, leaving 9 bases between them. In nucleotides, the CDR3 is TGTGCCAGCAGCTTAAATTGGGGCTATGGCTACACCTTC. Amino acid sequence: CASSLNWGYGYTF.

The CDR3 bases are TGCAGCGTTGAAGGGACTAGCGGGGGGCATAGCGGGACCCAGTACTTC. Translating gives CSVEGTSGGHSGTQYF. This chain connects TRBV29-1 to TRBJ2-5; TRBD2 matches at 14 bases. Germline values: CDR1 SQVTM, CDR2 ANQGSEA. This CDR3 has 16 residues. V trimming: 1 base; J trimming: 7 bases; junction bases outside the gene matches: 8.

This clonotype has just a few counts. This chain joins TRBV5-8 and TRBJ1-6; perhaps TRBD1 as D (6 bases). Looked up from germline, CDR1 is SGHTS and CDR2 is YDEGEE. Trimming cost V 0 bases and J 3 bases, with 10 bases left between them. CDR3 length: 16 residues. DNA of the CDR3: TGTGCCAGCAGCTTGGCCGGGACAAGCTATAATTCACCCCTCCACTTT. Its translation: CASSLAGTSYNSPLHF.

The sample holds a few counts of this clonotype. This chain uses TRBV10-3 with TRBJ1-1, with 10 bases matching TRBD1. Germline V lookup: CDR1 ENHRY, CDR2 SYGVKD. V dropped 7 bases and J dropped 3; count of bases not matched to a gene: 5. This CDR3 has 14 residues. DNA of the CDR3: TGTGCCATCACTCCGGGACAGGGGTACACTGAAGCTTTCTTT. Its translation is CAITPGQGYTEAFF.

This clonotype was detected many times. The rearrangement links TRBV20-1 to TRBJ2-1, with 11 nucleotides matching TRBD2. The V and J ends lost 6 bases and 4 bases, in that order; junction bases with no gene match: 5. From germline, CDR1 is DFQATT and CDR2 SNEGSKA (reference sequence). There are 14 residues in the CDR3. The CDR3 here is CSAAGLAAYNEQFF. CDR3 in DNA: TGCAGTGCCGCGGGACTAGCGGCATACAATGAGCAGTTCTTC.

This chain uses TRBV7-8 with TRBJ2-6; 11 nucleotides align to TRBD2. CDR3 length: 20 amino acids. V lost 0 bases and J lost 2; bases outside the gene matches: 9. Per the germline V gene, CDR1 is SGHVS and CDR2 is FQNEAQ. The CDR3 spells CASSLARASGGLAGANVLTF. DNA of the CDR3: TGTGCCAGCAGCTTAGCGAGGGCTAGCGGGGGGTTAGCTGGGGCCAACGTCCTGACTTTC.

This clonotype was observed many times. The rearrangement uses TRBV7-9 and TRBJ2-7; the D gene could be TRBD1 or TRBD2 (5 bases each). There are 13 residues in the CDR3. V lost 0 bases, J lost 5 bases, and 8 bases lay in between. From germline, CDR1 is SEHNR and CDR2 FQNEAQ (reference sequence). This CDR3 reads CASSLAGTHEQYV. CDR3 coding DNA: TGTGCCAGCAGCTTAGCCGGGACCCACGAGCAGTACGTC.

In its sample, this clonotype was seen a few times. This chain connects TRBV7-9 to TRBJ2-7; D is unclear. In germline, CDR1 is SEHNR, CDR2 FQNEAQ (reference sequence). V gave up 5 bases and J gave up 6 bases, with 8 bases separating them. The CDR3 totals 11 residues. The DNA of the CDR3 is TGTGCCAGCAGCCCCGAGTTCGAGCAGTACTTC. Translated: CASSPEFEQYF. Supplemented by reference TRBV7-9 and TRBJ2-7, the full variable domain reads DTGVSQNPRHKITKRGQNVTFRCDPISEHNRLYWYRQTLGQGPEFLTYFQNEAQLEKSRLLSDRFSAERPKGSFSTLEIQRTEQGDSAMYLCASSPEFEQYFGPGTRLTVT.

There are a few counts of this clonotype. The CDR3 here is CASSVVGSRSDGYTF. In DNA form, the CDR3 reads TGTGCCAGCAGCGTAGTTGGCAGCCGAAGCGATGGCTACACCTTC. The rearrangement joins TRBV9 to TRBJ1-2, with D hard to call. V was pared by 0 bases and J by 6 bases, with 15 bases between. The CDR3 sequence is 15 residues long. The germline V gene has CDR1 SGDLS and CDR2 YYNGEE. Supplemented by reference TRBV9 and TRBJ1-2, the full variable domain reads DSGVTQTPKHLITATGQRVTLRCSPRSGDLSVYWYQQSLDQGLQFLIQYYNGEERAKGNILERFSAQQFPDLHSELNLSSLELGDSALYFCASSVVGSRSDGYTFGSGTRLTVV.

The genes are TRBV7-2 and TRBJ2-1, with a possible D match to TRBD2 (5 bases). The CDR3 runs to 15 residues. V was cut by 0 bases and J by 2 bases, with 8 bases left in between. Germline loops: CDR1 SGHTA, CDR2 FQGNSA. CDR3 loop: CASSLAAVTYNEQFF. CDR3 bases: TGTGCCAGCAGCTTAGCAGCGGTCACCTACAATGAGCAGTTCTTC.

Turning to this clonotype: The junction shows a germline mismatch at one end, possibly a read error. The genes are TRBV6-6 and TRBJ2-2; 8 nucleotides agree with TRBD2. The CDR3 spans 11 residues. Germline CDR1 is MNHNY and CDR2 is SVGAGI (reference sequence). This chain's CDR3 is CASSYSGGLFF. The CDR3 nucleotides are TGTGCCAGCAGTTACAGCGGGGGGCTGTTTTTT.